This TCR beta chain was observed in a study of T cell responses to AZD1222 COVID-19 vaccine. Study in general: Timing groups of about 4 and about 12 weeks for second doses were pooled.

Study findings and constraints: Donors, mostly white British, included more females; clonal diversity was possibly underestimated.

Concerning this clone itself: What it recognizes is unknown.

Assay: immunoSEQ multiplex PCR; the TCRdb copy retains only in-frame clones and omits some. Seen here are approximately 85,000 clones, about 90% observed once, and the top ten hold 6.5% to 7.5%. V was clipped by 0 bases and J by 0 bases, with 9 bases between them. Germline V lookup: CDR1 SGHAT, CDR2 FQNNGV. The CDR3 sequence is 15 residues long. The TCR originated in an adult in good health. The J gene is TRBJ2-7, the V gene TRBV11-2; D unresolved. The sample here was peripheral blood, taken on day 0 of AZD1222 vaccination. The CDR3 loop is CASSLETDSSYEQYF. The CDR3 bases are TGTGCCAGCAGCTTAGAAACAGATAGCTCCTACGAGCAGTACTTC.